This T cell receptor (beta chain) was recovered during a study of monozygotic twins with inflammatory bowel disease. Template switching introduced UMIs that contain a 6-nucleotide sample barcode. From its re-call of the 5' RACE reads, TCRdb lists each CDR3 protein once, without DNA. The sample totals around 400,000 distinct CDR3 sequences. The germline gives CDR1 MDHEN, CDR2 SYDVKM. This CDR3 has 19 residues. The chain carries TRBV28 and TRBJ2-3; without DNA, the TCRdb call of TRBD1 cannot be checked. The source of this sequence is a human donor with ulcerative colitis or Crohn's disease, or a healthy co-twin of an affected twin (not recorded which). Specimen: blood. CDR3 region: CASSGLPRGSRVSVDTQYF.